Described below is a single T cell receptor (beta chain) sequence and its context. Its antigen has not been determined. No base qualities exist here, and no much larger clone lies one base off it. From the cysteine through the phenylalanine, the CDR3 covers 14 amino acids. The sequence is cut down to CDR3 DNA, 42 bases in frame from base 1. CDR1 SGDLS and CDR2 YYNGEE are derived from the germline V gene. V and J are truncated by 0 bases and 7 bases respectively, leaving an intervening sequence of 11 bases. RNA was extracted using the RNeasy kit, and about 0.45 to 1 ug of the RNA was reverse transcribed with random hexamers. TCR beta CDR3 regions were amplified with the immunoSEQ multiplex PCR assay covering 54 Vbeta and 13 Jbeta segments. Bias from PCR amplification was corrected by using a synthetic template baseline for primer optimization and for computational correction. From the authors' description of their analysis: Reads were annotated to V, D and J genes according to IMGT and were analyzed with immunoSEQ Analyzer, with only productive sequences retained. Clonality was computed as one minus Shannon entropy normalized by log2 of the number of productive unique sequences. For each patient and control, public and private clones were evaluated within the 100 most prevalent clones. Clones were defined as Susac-specific if absent from the healthy and MS cohorts, from around 1,000 published viral clones and from other ImmuneACCESS disease sequences. The raw public data were reprocessed by TCRdb itself: fastp quality trimming at Q25, MiXCR clonotype calling, in-frame beta chains only. Rows with a matching CDR3 protein are joined into one entry that keeps the most common DNA and genes. The V and J calls here are based on TCRdb, not the publication. A total of some 300,000 distinct CDR3 sequences appear in this sample, about 88% of them only once. Jointly, the top ten make up approximately 0.12% of the sample.

Peripheral blood CD8+ and CD4+ T cells from healthy donors, Susac syndrome patients and multiple sclerosis patients were profiled using high-throughput TCR beta sequencing. Multiple sclerosis controls were treatment-naive patients with stable or active relapsing-remitting disease fulfilling revised McDonald criteria. Bulk CD8+ and CD4+ T cells were purified magnetically by negative isolation, whereas CD8+ TEMRA cells were enriched by FACS. Blood was drawn into EDTA tubes, processed within 24 hours, and PBMCs were isolated by density gradient centrifugation. PBMCs intended for TCR sequencing were cryopreserved in liquid nitrogen and were subsequently thawed in a 37 degrees C water bath. A purity of at least 90% was achieved for sorted or isolated CD4+, CD8+ and CD8+ TEMRA cells. This specimen belongs to a study of CD8 T cells in Susac syndrome (dated by TCRdb to about 2019). Study-level background: Whether CD8+ T cell activation and differentiation in Susac syndrome was antigen driven was tested using repertoire sequencing. Clonality of the CD8+ T cell repertoire was compared between eleven to twelve healthy donors, about 14 Susac syndrome patients and roughly 16 multiple sclerosis patients. What the work shows at the level of the full study, not this receptor alone: The TCR sequencing and HLA analysis was acknowledged to have included a relatively small number of individuals.

In this chain, TRBV9 is recombined with TRBJ2-1; the best D guess is TRBD2, with 5 bases matching. Input material: CD8+ T cells from PBMCs. The clonotype was recovered from a human donor with multiple sclerosis. The sequenced DNA: TGTGCCAGCAGCGTAGAAGAATCGGGAAATGAGCAGTTCTTC. It encodes CASSVEESGNEQFF.